This TCR beta chain emerged from a study of control samples from healthy donors and cancer patients (dated by TCRdb to the early 2020s). The CDR3 measures 13 amino acids from cysteine to phenylalanine. The only DNA kept is the CDR3, 39 bases in frame from the first base. The junction shows trimming of 3 bases on V and 0 bases on J, plus 3 bases between the germline ends. Reading the germline V gene gives CDR1 SGHTA and CDR2 FQGNSA. The library was produced with the immunoSEQ multiplex PCR assay. The immuneACCESS repertoire file appears here via TCRdb, limited to in-frame rearrangements. These files lack a portion of the clones; in checked studies, under half of the deficit traces to unresolved V genes, and the cause of the others is not known. For this sample there are some 140,000 clones; about nine tenths appear just once. The ten largest clonotypes hold around 9% of the sample. Of note for this clone: The antigen it recognizes is unknown. Base-call qualities are not available, and no considerably larger clone is one nucleotide away. Other DNA sequences of this sample code for an identical CDR3.

The chain employs TRBV7-2 and TRBJ1-5; confidence is insufficient to name the D gene. The sample comprised blood. The source is a woman in her twenties or thirties in good health. CDR3 region: CASSLDSNQPQHF. The DNA sequence is TGTGCCAGCAGCTTGGATAGCAATCAGCCCCAGCATTTT.